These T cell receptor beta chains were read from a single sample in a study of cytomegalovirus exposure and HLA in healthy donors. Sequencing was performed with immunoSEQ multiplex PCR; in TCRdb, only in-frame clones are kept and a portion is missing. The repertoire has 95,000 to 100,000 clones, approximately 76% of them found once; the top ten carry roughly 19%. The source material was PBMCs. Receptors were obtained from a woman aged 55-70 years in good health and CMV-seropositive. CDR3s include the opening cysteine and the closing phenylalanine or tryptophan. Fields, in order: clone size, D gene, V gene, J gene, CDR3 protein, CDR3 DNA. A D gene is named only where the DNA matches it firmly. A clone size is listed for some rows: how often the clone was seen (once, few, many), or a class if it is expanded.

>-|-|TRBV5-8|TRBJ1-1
CASSLRQGAFF
TGTGCCAGCAGCCTCAGGCAGGGTGCTTTCTTT
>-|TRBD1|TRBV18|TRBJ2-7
CASSPIDRVYEQYF
TGTGCCAGCTCACCAATCGACAGGGTCTACGAGCAGTACTTC
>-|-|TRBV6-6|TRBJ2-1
CASSYSGSEQFF
TGTGCCAGCAGTTACTCGGGCTCTGAGCAGTTCTTC
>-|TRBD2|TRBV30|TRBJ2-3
CAWSILAASTDTQYF
TGTGCCTGGAGTATCCTAGCGGCTAGCACAGATACGCAGTATTTT
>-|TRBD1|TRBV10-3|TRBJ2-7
CAISGSGTESYEQYF
TGTGCCATCAGTGGTTCCGGGACAGAGTCCTACGAGCAGTACTTC
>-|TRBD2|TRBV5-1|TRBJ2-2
CASSLRGTSGRTNTGELFF
TGCGCCAGCAGCTTGAGGGGGACTAGCGGGAGGACTAACACCGGGGAGCTGTTTTTT
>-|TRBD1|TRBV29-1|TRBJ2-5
CSVLTGETQYF
TGCAGCGTTTTGACAGGGGAGACCCAGTACTTC
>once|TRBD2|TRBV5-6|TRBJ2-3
CASSPVRGLAGGDGYF
TGTGCCAGCAGCCCAGTTCGGGGACTAGCGGGAGGGGACGGGTATTTT
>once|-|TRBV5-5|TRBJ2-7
CASSLASGYEQYF
TGTGCCAGCAGCTTGGCCTCAGGTTACGAGCAGTACTTC
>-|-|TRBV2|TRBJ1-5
CASSEGRAGGRPQHF
TGTGCCAGCAGTGAAGGTAGGGCGGGTGGACGGCCCCAGCATTTT
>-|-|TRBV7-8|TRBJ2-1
CASSGGVRGYNEQFF
TGTGCCAGCAGCGGAGGAGTACGAGGGTACAATGAGCAGTTCTTC
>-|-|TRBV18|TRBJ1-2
CASSPPIAGGANYGYTF
TGTGCCAGCTCACCACCAATTGCTGGAGGCGCTAACTATGGCTACACCTTC
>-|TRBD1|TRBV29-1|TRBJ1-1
CSVSGTGFTEAFF
TGCAGCGTTTCCGGGACAGGGTTTACTGAAGCTTTCTTT
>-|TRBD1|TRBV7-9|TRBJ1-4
CASSQERWWDRGSEKLFF
TGTGCCAGCAGCCAAGAGAGATGGTGGGACAGGGGTTCTGAAAAACTGTTTTTT
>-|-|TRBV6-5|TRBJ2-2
CASSYFRGEVELFF
TGTGCCAGCAGTTACTTCAGGGGAGAGGTGGAGCTGTTTTTT
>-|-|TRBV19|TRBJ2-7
CASSIVQGSYEQYF
TGTGCCAGTAGTATAGTCCAGGGTTCCTACGAGCAGTACTTC